This paragraph reports one T cell receptor beta chain. One end of the junction fails to match germline, which may point to a read error. No cell sorting was done before RNA was extracted from the tissue. CDR3 length: 14 amino acids. Germline CDR1 reads MNHEY; CDR2 reads SVGAGI. The sample belongs to a study of tumor and adjacent non-tumor tissue in lung cancer. Study summary: The cohort had 12 to 13 adenocarcinoma, 2 squamous cell and 1 small cell patients.

A modified ARM-PCR protocol with three rounds of nested PCR amplified TCRbeta. Each CDR3 protein is one row after TCRdb ran MiXCR on the multiplex PCR reads. Among fewer than 100,000 distinct CDR3 sequences listed, over 55% were seen once. This chain links TRBV6-5 with TRBJ1-1, with a tentative D call TRBD1 (5 bases). Material: lung tumor tissue. The sequence derives from a woman aged 40 to 55 with non-small cell lung cancer. CDR3 bases: TGTACCAGCAGTCACAGGCAGATTTCGGCTGAAGCTTTCTTT. It codes for CTSSHRQISAEAFF.